The rows below give T cell receptor beta chains drawn from one sample of a study of blood T cell repertoires in COVID-19. The protocol was immunoSEQ multiplex PCR, while the TCRdb copy is restricted to in-frame clones and leaves out a portion. The repertoire holds about 69,000 clones, with roughly 80% as singletons. What was sequenced was peripheral blood. The receptors shown here come from a woman aged 80 or over with acute or convalescent COVID-19. CDR3s include the opening cysteine and the closing phenylalanine or tryptophan. The D gene is left open where the match is weak. Some rows have no size entry. The others give once, few or many, or a class for an expanded clone.

J gene,V gene,clone size,D gene,CDR3 protein,CDR3 DNA
TRBJ2-7,TRBV29-1,-,TRBD1,CSVEGTGRPYEQYF,TGCAGCGTTGAAGGGACAGGGAGGCCCTACGAGCAGTACTTC
TRBJ2-1,TRBV2,-,-,CASSVLVGNEQFF,TGTGCCAGCAGTGTCCTCGTCGGGAATGAGCAGTTCTTC
TRBJ1-3,TRBV5-1,-,TRBD1,CASSLEFTGAFGGNTIYF,TGCGCCAGCAGCTTGGAGTTCACAGGGGCCTTCGGTGGAAACACCATATATTTT
TRBJ1-6,TRBV5-1,-,TRBD1,CASSLVNHRGVNSPLHF,TGCGCCAGCAGCTTGGTCAACCACAGGGGGGTTAATTCACCCCTCCACTTT
TRBJ2-5,TRBV3-1/TRBV3-2,-,-,CASSLGTAETQYF,TGTGCCAGCAGCCTAGGGACTGCTGAGACCCAGTACTTC
TRBJ2-7,TRBV7-9,medium-sized,-,CASSLVAGEAYEQYF,TGTGCCAGCAGCTTAGTGGCAGGGGAAGCCTACGAGCAGTACTTC
TRBJ1-2,TRBV2,-,TRBD1,CASSEDRAGYTF,TGTGCCAGCAGTGAGGACAGGGCTGGCTACACCTTC
TRBJ2-7,TRBV7-2,-,TRBD1,CASSLDSGTGTYEQYF,TGTGCCAGCAGCTTAGATTCAGGGACAGGGACCTACGAGCAGTACTTC
TRBJ1-2,TRBV5-1,-,-,CASSLGAPGYTF,TGCGCCAGCAGCTTGGGAGCACCTGGCTACACCTTC
TRBJ1-3,TRBV2,-,TRBD1,CASSEGTGYGNTIYF,TGTGCCAGCAGTGAGGGGACAGGGTATGGAAACACCATATATTTT
TRBJ1-2,TRBV19,-,TRBD1,CASSHKEGAGGYTF,TGTGCCAGTAGCCACAAAGAGGGGGCGGGTGGCTACACCTTC
TRBJ1-1,TRBV19,-,TRBD1,CASIPQGGPNTEAFF,TGTGCCAGTATCCCACAGGGGGGCCCGAACACTGAAGCTTTCTTT
TRBJ1-2,TRBV3-1/TRBV3-2,-,TRBD1,CASHSRDRGGYTF,TGTGCCAGTCATAGCCGGGACAGAGGTGGCTACACCTTC
TRBJ2-7,TRBV5-1,once,TRBD1,CASSFSGTEFYEQYF,TGCGCCAGCAGCTTCTCCGGGACAGAGTTCTACGAGCAGTACTTC
TRBJ1-1,TRBV30,-,-,CAWSVARGNTEAFF,TGTGCCTGGAGTGTAGCCCGGGGTAACACTGAAGCTTTCTTT
TRBJ1-2,TRBV18,-,-,CASSGGEAYGYTF,TGTGCCAGCTCAGGAGGGGAAGCCTATGGCTACACCTTC
TRBJ1-2,TRBV12-3/TRBV12-4,-,-,CASSFGRAAGYTF,TGTGCCAGCAGTTTCGGCAGGGCCGCCGGCTACACCTTC
TRBJ2-1,TRBV12-5,-,TRBD2,CASGLAPKGLAGGPFSYNEQFF,TGTGCTAGTGGTTTGGCCCCTAAAGGGCTAGCGGGGGGGCCCTTTTCCTACAATGAGCAGTTCTTC
TRBJ2-7,TRBV4-1,-,TRBD1,CASSLGGQGVLYEQYF,TGCGCCAGCAGCCTAGGGGGACAGGGGGTTCTGTACGAGCAGTACTTC
TRBJ2-1,TRBV29-1,-,TRBD1,CSVEKGTGAYNEQFF,TGCAGCGTTGAAAAAGGGACAGGAGCCTACAATGAGCAGTTCTTC
TRBJ1-1,TRBV27,-,TRBD1,CASSSLLQGTEAFF,TGTGCCAGCAGTTCCCTGTTACAGGGGACTGAAGCTTTCTTT
TRBJ1-2,TRBV12-3/TRBV12-4,few,-,CASSFSGGYTF,TGTGCCAGCAGTTTCTCGGGTGGCTACACCTTC
TRBJ1-6,TRBV25-1,-,-,CASTGHPTLNSPLHF,TGTGCCAGCACCGGACATCCGACCCTTAATTCACCCCTCCACTTT
TRBJ2-1,TRBV29-1,-,TRBD1,CSVERNRDRPFF,TGCAGCGTTGAACGGAACCGGGACAGGCCGTTCTTC
TRBJ2-7,TRBV5-1,-,TRBD2,CASSLEIAGLAGRSSYEQYF,TGCGCCAGCAGCTTGGAGATAGCGGGACTAGCGGGGCGAAGCTCCTACGAGCAGTACTTC
TRBJ1-2,TRBV18,-,TRBD1,CASSPGGQGIVGYTF,TGTGCCAGCTCACCGGGAGGACAGGGGATCGTAGGCTACACCTTC
TRBJ2-3,TRBV10-3,once,TRBD2,CAISLAGGHGDTQYF,TGTGCCATCAGTCTAGCGGGGGGGCACGGAGATACGCAGTATTTT
TRBJ1-4,TRBV6-6,-,-,CASLQEGVGKLFF,TGTGCCAGCTTACAGGAGGGAGTTGGAAAACTGTTTTTT
TRBJ1-6,TRBV6-2/TRBV6-3,-,TRBD1,CASSLLGQGDSPLHF,TGTGCCAGCAGTCTACTGGGACAGGGGGATTCACCCCTCCACTTT
TRBJ2-2,TRBV5-1,few,TRBD2,CASSLVPGTSTGELFF,TGCGCCAGCAGCTTGGTCCCGGGGACTAGCACCGGGGAGCTGTTTTTT
TRBJ1-1,TRBV30,-,TRBD1,CAWSVGQGKEAFF,TGTGCCTGGAGTGTAGGACAGGGAAAGGAAGCTTTCTTT
TRBJ2-7,TRBV7-2,-,TRBD2,CASSFSGGYSYEQYF,TGTGCCAGCAGCTTTAGCGGGGGGTACTCCTACGAGCAGTACTTC
TRBJ2-1,TRBV25-1,-,-,CASSARGGNNEQFF,TGTGCCAGCAGTGCTAGGGGGGGCAATAACGAGCAGTTCTTC
TRBJ1-2,TRBV11-3,-,TRBD1,CASSGSGTGKGGYTF,TGTGCCAGCAGCGGTTCCGGGACAGGGAAGGGTGGCTACACCTTC
TRBJ1-2,TRBV12-3/TRBV12-4,once,-,CASSFETTYGYTF,TGTGCCAGCAGTTTCGAGACAACCTATGGCTACACCTTC
TRBJ2-3,TRBV5-1,-,-,CASSSEQGVGDTQYF,TGCGCCAGCAGCTCGGAACAGGGTGTTGGAGATACGCAGTATTTT
TRBJ2-7,TRBV5-5,-,TRBD1,CASSGAGTAHEQYF,TGTGCCAGCAGCGGAGCAGGGACAGCCCACGAGCAGTACTTC